Here is one TCR beta chain with its context. After removal of 6 bases from V and 8 bases from J, the junction contained 14 bases not matched to a gene. Germline V CDR1 and CDR2: MNHNY, SVGAGI (reference sequence). The CDR3 consists of 16 residues. This specimen belongs to a study of T cell changes during pregnancy in multiple sclerosis. Clones were sequenced by immunoSEQ multiplex PCR, and TCRdb holds only the in-frame ones, with some missing. The sample lists around 130,000 clones, approximately 96% occurring once. This sample comprised peripheral blood, obtained after pregnancy. The chain couples TRBV6-6 to TRBJ2-1; 9 bases agree with TRBD2. The receptor was isolated from a female donor with multiple sclerosis, enrolled in a pregnancy study. CDR3 DNA: TGTGCCAGCAGAGCCACCGGCGGGAGGGCGGGGGATGAGCAGTTCTTC. This encodes CASRATGGRAGDEQFF.